A selection of T cell receptor beta chains follows, all from one sample in a study of T cell responses to AZD1222 COVID-19 vaccine. Method: immunoSEQ multiplex PCR; TCRdb's copy keeps in-frame clones and lacks some. The sample includes roughly 150,000 clones, roughly 88% of them seen just once. This specimen was peripheral blood, taken on day 0 of MenACWY control vaccination. The receptors derive from an adult in good health. The CDR3 runs from the conserved cysteine through the conserved F or W. D genes are given only for firm matches. Clone size is given for some rows only: seen once, a few or many times, or a class if the clone is expanded.

d_call: -; j_call: TRBJ2-4; v_call: TRBV28; clone_size: -; cdr3_aa: CASSPLFSGENIQYF; cdr3_nt: TGTGCCAGCAGTCCCCTTTTTAGCGGAGAAAACATTCAGTACTTC
d_call: TRBD1; j_call: TRBJ1-5; v_call: TRBV7-2; clone_size: once; cdr3_aa: CASSLVAGTGIRQPQHF; cdr3_nt: TGTGCCAGCAGCTTAGTCGCCGGGACAGGGATTAGGCAGCCCCAGCATTTT
d_call: TRBD1; j_call: TRBJ1-1; v_call: TRBV18; clone_size: -; cdr3_aa: CASSPRLTGVNTEAFF; cdr3_nt: TGTGCCAGCTCACCACGTTTGACAGGGGTGAACACTGAAGCTTTCTTT
d_call: -; j_call: TRBJ2-2; v_call: TRBV7-3; clone_size: -; cdr3_aa: CASSLTTGELFF; cdr3_nt: TGTGCCAGCAGCTTAACCACCGGGGAGCTGTTTTTT
d_call: -; j_call: TRBJ1-6; v_call: TRBV9; clone_size: once; cdr3_aa: CASGSPLHF; cdr3_nt: TGTGCCAGCGGCTCACCCCTCCACTTT
d_call: TRBD1; j_call: TRBJ1-2; v_call: TRBV6-5; clone_size: few; cdr3_aa: CASSPGQGFYGYTF; cdr3_nt: TGTGCCAGCAGTCCGGGACAGGGGTTCTATGGCTACACCTTC
d_call: -; j_call: TRBJ2-2; v_call: TRBV11-2; clone_size: -; cdr3_aa: CASSRAGVGTGELFF; cdr3_nt: TGTGCCAGCAGCCGGGCCGGGGTCGGCACCGGGGAGCTGTTTTTT
d_call: -; j_call: TRBJ1-2; v_call: TRBV5-1; clone_size: -; cdr3_aa: CASSLGGSSNYGYTF; cdr3_nt: TGCGCCAGCAGCTTGGGAGGTTCCTCTAACTATGGCTACACCTTC
d_call: -; j_call: TRBJ1-5; v_call: TRBV2; clone_size: -; cdr3_aa: CASTRTFKDQPQHF; cdr3_nt: TGTGCCAGCACCAGGACATTTAAGGACCAGCCCCAGCATTTT
d_call: TRBD2; j_call: TRBJ2-1; v_call: TRBV5-4; clone_size: once; cdr3_aa: CASSLPTSGRVEQFF; cdr3_nt: TGTGCCAGCAGCTTGCCGACTAGCGGGAGAGTTGAGCAGTTCTTC
d_call: TRBD1; j_call: TRBJ2-7; v_call: TRBV19; clone_size: -; cdr3_aa: CASSITSTGPYEQYF; cdr3_nt: TGTGCCAGTAGTATTACCTCGACAGGGCCCTACGAGCAGTACTTC
d_call: -; j_call: TRBJ1-4; v_call: TRBV5-4; clone_size: -; cdr3_aa: CASSLAQGAVEKLFF; cdr3_nt: TGTGCCAGCAGCTTGGCCCAGGGCGCGGTGGAAAAACTGTTTTTT
d_call: -; j_call: TRBJ2-5; v_call: TRBV12-3/TRBV12-4; clone_size: -; cdr3_aa: CASSLRQKETQYF; cdr3_nt: TGTGCCAGCAGTTTACGGCAGAAAGAGACCCAGTACTTC
d_call: -; j_call: TRBJ2-7; v_call: TRBV28; clone_size: -; cdr3_aa: CASSPPTGYPYEQYF; cdr3_nt: TGTGCCAGCAGTCCCCCCACAGGGTACCCCTACGAGCAGTACTTC
d_call: -; j_call: TRBJ1-1; v_call: TRBV3-1/TRBV3-2; clone_size: -; cdr3_aa: CASSQDLERLEAFF; cdr3_nt: TGTGCCAGCAGCCAAGATCTGGAGAGACTAGAAGCTTTCTTT
d_call: -; j_call: TRBJ1-4; v_call: TRBV11-3; clone_size: -; cdr3_aa: CASSLVGVGIATNEKLFF; cdr3_nt: TGTGCCAGCAGCTTGGTGGGAGTAGGGATCGCAACTAATGAAAAACTGTTTTTT
d_call: -; j_call: TRBJ1-2; v_call: TRBV2; clone_size: -; cdr3_aa: CASSDLRGDLYGYTF; cdr3_nt: TGTGCCAGCAGCGATCTTCGGGGGGACCTCTATGGCTACACCTTC
d_call: -; j_call: TRBJ1-2; v_call: TRBV4-3; clone_size: -; cdr3_aa: CASSPGTYGYVDTF; cdr3_nt: TGCGCCAGCAGCCCAGGGACTTACGGATATGTCGACACCTTC
d_call: -; j_call: TRBJ1-1; v_call: TRBV10-3; clone_size: -; cdr3_aa: CAISDRGRNTEAFF; cdr3_nt: TGTGCCATCAGTGATAGGGGAAGGAACACTGAAGCTTTCTTT
d_call: TRBD2; j_call: TRBJ2-7; v_call: TRBV4-3; clone_size: -; cdr3_aa: CASSPRAGASYEQYF; cdr3_nt: TGCGCCAGCAGCCCTCGAGCGGGGGCTTCCTACGAGCAGTACTTC
d_call: TRBD1; j_call: TRBJ1-3; v_call: TRBV28; clone_size: -; cdr3_aa: CASSERQGESGNTIYF; cdr3_nt: TGTGCCAGCAGTGAACGACAGGGAGAGTCTGGAAACACCATATATTTT
d_call: -; j_call: TRBJ2-1; v_call: TRBV28; clone_size: once; cdr3_aa: CASSSFGGGPVGEQFF; cdr3_nt: TGTGCCAGCAGTTCATTCGGGGGAGGCCCGGTTGGTGAGCAGTTCTTC
d_call: -; j_call: TRBJ1-1; v_call: TRBV18; clone_size: once; cdr3_aa: CASSATANTEAFF; cdr3_nt: TGTGCCAGCTCAGCCACAGCGAACACTGAAGCTTTCTTT
d_call: -; j_call: TRBJ1-6; v_call: TRBV19; clone_size: -; cdr3_aa: CASCPVANSPLHF; cdr3_nt: TGTGCCAGTTGTCCCGTGGCGAATTCACCCCTCCACTTT
d_call: -; j_call: TRBJ1-1; v_call: TRBV11-3; clone_size: once; cdr3_aa: CASSPEWDTEAFF; cdr3_nt: TGTGCCAGCAGCCCGGAGTGGGACACTGAAGCTTTCTTT
d_call: -; j_call: TRBJ2-3; v_call: TRBV5-1; clone_size: -; cdr3_aa: CASSLDPSADTQYF; cdr3_nt: TGCGCCAGCAGCTTGGACCCCTCCGCGGATACGCAGTATTTT
d_call: -; j_call: TRBJ1-2; v_call: TRBV15; clone_size: -; cdr3_aa: CATSRGASGTGVYGYTF; cdr3_nt: TGTGCCACCAGCAGAGGGGCTTCCGGGACGGGAGTCTATGGCTACACCTTC
d_call: -; j_call: TRBJ1-1; v_call: TRBV10-3; clone_size: -; cdr3_aa: CAISERGSTEAFF; cdr3_nt: TGTGCCATCAGTGAGAGGGGAAGCACTGAAGCTTTCTTT
d_call: -; j_call: TRBJ1-1; v_call: TRBV11-1; clone_size: -; cdr3_aa: CASSPWAGDTEAFF; cdr3_nt: TGTGCCAGCAGCCCCTGGGCAGGGGACACTGAAGCTTTCTTT
d_call: -; j_call: TRBJ1-6; v_call: TRBV14; clone_size: -; cdr3_aa: CASSQDVGRRNSPLHF; cdr3_nt: TGTGCCAGCAGCCAAGATGTGGGGCGGCGGAATTCACCCCTCCACTTT
d_call: -; j_call: TRBJ2-6; v_call: TRBV12-5; clone_size: -; cdr3_aa: CASGLGAGANVLTF; cdr3_nt: TGTGCTAGTGGTTTGGGCGCTGGGGCCAACGTCCTGACTTTC
d_call: -; j_call: TRBJ2-7; v_call: TRBV2; clone_size: -; cdr3_aa: CASTPDTHSYEQYF; cdr3_nt: TGTGCCAGCACCCCGGACACGCACTCCTACGAGCAGTACTTC
d_call: -; j_call: TRBJ2-7; v_call: TRBV7-2; clone_size: -; cdr3_aa: CASSPWRGSWEQYF; cdr3_nt: TGTGCCAGCAGCCCTTGGAGGGGTTCTTGGGAGCAGTACTTC
d_call: -; j_call: TRBJ1-2; v_call: TRBV12-5; clone_size: -; cdr3_aa: CASGRGALIYGYTF; cdr3_nt: TGTGCTAGTGGTCGGGGGGCACTGATCTATGGCTACACCTTC
d_call: -; j_call: TRBJ2-3; v_call: TRBV7-2; clone_size: -; cdr3_aa: CASSYRKSTDTQYF; cdr3_nt: TGTGCCAGCAGCTACCGGAAAAGCACAGATACGCAGTATTTT
d_call: -; j_call: TRBJ2-7; v_call: TRBV4-3; clone_size: -; cdr3_aa: CASSQDMDYEQYF; cdr3_nt: TGCGCCAGCAGCCAAGATATGGATTACGAGCAGTACTTC
d_call: -; j_call: TRBJ1-1; v_call: TRBV6-5; clone_size: -; cdr3_aa: CASSYSSIAHTEAFF; cdr3_nt: TGTGCCAGCAGTTACTCTTCCATCGCGCACACTGAAGCTTTCTTT
d_call: -; j_call: TRBJ2-5; v_call: TRBV18; clone_size: -; cdr3_aa: CASSPGRNQETQYF; cdr3_nt: TGTGCCAGCTCACCAGGACGGAACCAAGAGACCCAGTACTTC
d_call: -; j_call: TRBJ1-1; v_call: TRBV28; clone_size: -; cdr3_aa: CASSPGFGFEAFF; cdr3_nt: TGTGCCAGCAGTCCCGGTTTTGGGTTTGAAGCTTTCTTT
d_call: -; j_call: TRBJ2-1; v_call: TRBV6-5; clone_size: -; cdr3_aa: CASSLGGISADEQFF; cdr3_nt: TGTGCCAGCAGTTTGGGCGGGATAAGTGCGGATGAGCAGTTCTTC
d_call: TRBD2; j_call: TRBJ2-2; v_call: TRBV18; clone_size: -; cdr3_aa: CASSASGTENTGELFF; cdr3_nt: TGTGCCAGCTCAGCTAGCGGGACGGAAAACACCGGGGAGCTGTTTTTT
d_call: -; j_call: TRBJ2-2; v_call: TRBV11-2; clone_size: -; cdr3_aa: CASSLDLRQRNTGELFF; cdr3_nt: TGTGCCAGCAGCTTAGATCTGAGACAACGGAACACCGGGGAGCTGTTTTTT
d_call: -; j_call: TRBJ1-3; v_call: TRBV1; clone_size: -; cdr3_aa: CTSRGQGIADTIYF; cdr3_nt: TGCACCAGCAGGGGACAGGGGATAGCAGACACCATATATTTT
d_call: -; j_call: TRBJ1-2; v_call: TRBV7-2; clone_size: few; cdr3_aa: CASSLEAGKGYTF; cdr3_nt: TGTGCCAGCAGCTTAGAGGCAGGGAAGGGCTACACCTTC
d_call: TRBD1; j_call: TRBJ1-5; v_call: TRBV2; clone_size: -; cdr3_aa: CASSRDRGYQPQHF; cdr3_nt: TGTGCCAGCAGTCGGGACAGGGGATATCAGCCCCAGCATTTT